This T cell receptor (beta chain) was recorded in a study of T cell responses to AZD1222 COVID-19 vaccine (dated by TCRdb to the early 2020s). General notes on the study: A total of approximately 230 trial participants underwent TCR sequencing, of whom approximately 210 received two doses of AZD1222 and about 26 received two doses of the MenACWY control vaccine. Trial participants were enrolled into age subgroups of 18-55, 56-69 and 70-plus years, which contained about 150, 27 and 61 TCR-sequenced participants, respectively.

At the junction V is shortened by 3 bases and J by 0 bases, with 19 bases in between. There are 18 amino acids in the CDR3, from cysteine to phenylalanine inclusive. Only the CDR3 DNA is retained, 54 bases long and in frame from the first base. The CDR1 and CDR2 encoded by the germline V gene are SGDLS and YYNGEE. The CDR3 regions of human TCRbeta chains were analyzed by immunosequencing. Processing in the source paper ran as follows. Repertoire TCRs were checked for matches against a reference library of SARS-CoV-2-specific TCRs that had been generated using the MIRA antigen-specificity platform. Breadth was defined as the fraction of unique TCRs that were SARS-CoV-2-associated, and depth was defined as the fraction of total T cells that were SARS-CoV-2-associated. Using the MIRA data, every spike-specific TCR was mapped to the spike region that the TCR reacted to and assigned to either a CD4 or a CD8 class. Log10-transformed breadth and depth values were compared by one-way ANOVA with Sidak's multiple comparisons tests. Imported from immuneACCESS, the table was reduced by TCRdb to in-frame sequences with V and J called. These copies leave out some clones; in studies compared against another copy, an unresolved V gene accounts for under half, and the cause of the remainder is not known. V and J calls and clone size are those listed in that table; D and trimming were worked out from the DNA. The sample's clone listing holds 150,000 or so clones. 2% to 2.5% of the sample lies in the top ten.

The label giving this sample's time point can be read as: baseline before first vaccination. Vaccinee samples were obtained from the UK trials COV001 and COV002, which included a single-blind randomized controlled phase 2/3 trial of AZD1222 (ChAdOx1 nCoV-19) in healthy adults. Trial participant PBMC samples were collected at day 0 and day 28 after the second dose for TCRbeta chain sequencing. Concerning this clone: Its antigen is currently not known.

What the authors observed across the whole study: Conclusions about previously exposed vaccinees are limited because only a handful of AZD1222 recipients were SARS-CoV-2 seropositive at baseline. Epitopes outside the regions mutated in the B.1.351 and B.1.1.7 variants were reportedly recognized by nearly half of the unique spike-specific TCRs. Because no day 14 peak-response samples were available, repertoires were characterized only after the peak T cell response. Spike-specific TCR breadth and depth rose significantly after two AZD1222 doses compared with day 0 and with MenACWY recipients. In the small 56-69-year group, the increase in depth fell short of significance, most likely because of low power. CD4 TCRs associated with the vaccine covered the entire spike protein, and the dominant responses were in regions 160-218 and 743-854. Participants were mostly white British and included more females than males, and it was suggested by the authors that clonal diversity may have been underestimated.

Recombination connected TRBV9 to TRBJ1-3; the D region possibly corresponds to TRBD1 (5 bases align). Material: peripheral blood. The receptor comes from an adult in good health. The CDR3 amino acid sequence is: CASSETYEPGYSGNTIYF. The nucleotide sequence is TGTGCCAGCAGCGAGACATATGAGCCAGGGTACTCTGGAAACACCATATATTTT. The full variable domain, completed from the reference TRBV9 and TRBJ1-3 proteins outside the CDR3, reads DSGVTQTPKHLITATGQRVTLRCSPRSGDLSVYWYQQSLDQGLQFLIQYYNGEERAKGNILERFSAQQFPDLHSELNLSSLELGDSALYFCASSETYEPGYSGNTIYFGEGSWLTVV.